This TCR beta chain was captured in a study of T cell changes during pregnancy in multiple sclerosis. Sequenced by immunoSEQ multiplex PCR; TCRdb stores in-frame clones only, minus some. Of roughly 100,000 clones in the sample, 75% to 95% are singletons; the top ten hold over 3%. Germline V CDR1 and CDR2: MNHNS, SASEGT. V lost 5 bases to trimming and J lost 6 bases, with 14 bases between them. The CDR3 extends over 14 amino acids. This receptor was obtained from a female donor with multiple sclerosis, enrolled in a pregnancy study. The chain employs TRBV6-1 and TRBJ1-5, with D unclear. The specimen was peripheral blood, collected in the second trimester of pregnancy. CDR3 bases: TGTGCCAGCAGTCGGGATAGTAAGACTCAGCCCCAGCATTTT. Protein: CASSRDSKTQPQHF.